The clone carrying this T cell receptor beta chain occurred a few times. The antigen remains unidentified. Unique molecular identifiers were incorporated during preparation of the TCRbeta library. TCRdb re-derived calls from the PCR reads in MiXCR, one entry per CDR3 protein. The sample carries hundreds of thousands of distinct CDR3 sequences, about an eighth recorded once. Germline V gene data show CDR1 as DFQATT and CDR2 as SNEGSKA (reference sequence). This CDR3 region has 14 residues. V was clipped by 1 base and J by 3 bases, with 13 bases between them. These data originate in a study of T-cell reconstitution after alpha-beta-depleted transplantation in children. Findings and limits, study-wide: The study reportedly traced alpha-beta T cells about two months after transplant to several hundred expanded graft clones.

The rearrangement joins TRBV20-1 to TRBJ2-7, with D possibly matching TRBD2 (5 bases). The source material was PBMCs, mostly from graft donor cells, sampled 360 days after TCRalphabeta/CD19-depleted stem cell transplant. This TCR derives from a male patient between 10 and 17 years old who had a stem cell transplant for acute myeloid leukemia, so the T cells may come from the graft donor. CDR3 region: CSARGRSGSYEQYF. Here the CDR3 DNA reads TGCAGTGCTAGAGGGCGGTCGGGGAGCTACGAGCAGTACTTC.